This TCR beta chain was observed in a study of blood T cell repertoires in COVID-19. Clinical histories supplied by participants themselves formed the basis of cohort assignment. This CDR3 has 14 amino acids. Germline V lookup: CDR1 SQVTM, CDR2 ANQGSEA. Sequencing was performed with immunoSEQ multiplex PCR; in TCRdb, only in-frame clones are kept and a portion is missing. The profile shows roughly 250,000 clones, about 87% of them singletons. Sequenced: PBMCs or T cells enriched from blood (not recorded which). This sequence was found in a woman in her forties or fifties who had recovered from COVID-19. The chain carries TRBV29-1 and TRBJ2-2, with 7 nucleotides matching TRBD1. In nucleotides, the CDR3 is TGCAGAGCCTCCGGGACAGTAAACACCGGGGAGCTGTTTTTT. This translates into CRASGTVNTGELFF.